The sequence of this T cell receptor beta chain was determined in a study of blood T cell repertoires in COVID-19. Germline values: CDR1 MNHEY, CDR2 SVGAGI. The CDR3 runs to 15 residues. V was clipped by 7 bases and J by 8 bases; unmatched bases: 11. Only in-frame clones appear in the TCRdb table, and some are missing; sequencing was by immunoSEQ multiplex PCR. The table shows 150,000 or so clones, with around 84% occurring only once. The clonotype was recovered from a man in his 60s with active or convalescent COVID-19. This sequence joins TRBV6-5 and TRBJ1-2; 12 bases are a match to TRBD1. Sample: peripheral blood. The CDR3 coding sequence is TGTGCCAGCACCGATCCGGGACAGGGGGCTGAAGGCTACACCTTC. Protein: CASTDPGQGAEGYTF.